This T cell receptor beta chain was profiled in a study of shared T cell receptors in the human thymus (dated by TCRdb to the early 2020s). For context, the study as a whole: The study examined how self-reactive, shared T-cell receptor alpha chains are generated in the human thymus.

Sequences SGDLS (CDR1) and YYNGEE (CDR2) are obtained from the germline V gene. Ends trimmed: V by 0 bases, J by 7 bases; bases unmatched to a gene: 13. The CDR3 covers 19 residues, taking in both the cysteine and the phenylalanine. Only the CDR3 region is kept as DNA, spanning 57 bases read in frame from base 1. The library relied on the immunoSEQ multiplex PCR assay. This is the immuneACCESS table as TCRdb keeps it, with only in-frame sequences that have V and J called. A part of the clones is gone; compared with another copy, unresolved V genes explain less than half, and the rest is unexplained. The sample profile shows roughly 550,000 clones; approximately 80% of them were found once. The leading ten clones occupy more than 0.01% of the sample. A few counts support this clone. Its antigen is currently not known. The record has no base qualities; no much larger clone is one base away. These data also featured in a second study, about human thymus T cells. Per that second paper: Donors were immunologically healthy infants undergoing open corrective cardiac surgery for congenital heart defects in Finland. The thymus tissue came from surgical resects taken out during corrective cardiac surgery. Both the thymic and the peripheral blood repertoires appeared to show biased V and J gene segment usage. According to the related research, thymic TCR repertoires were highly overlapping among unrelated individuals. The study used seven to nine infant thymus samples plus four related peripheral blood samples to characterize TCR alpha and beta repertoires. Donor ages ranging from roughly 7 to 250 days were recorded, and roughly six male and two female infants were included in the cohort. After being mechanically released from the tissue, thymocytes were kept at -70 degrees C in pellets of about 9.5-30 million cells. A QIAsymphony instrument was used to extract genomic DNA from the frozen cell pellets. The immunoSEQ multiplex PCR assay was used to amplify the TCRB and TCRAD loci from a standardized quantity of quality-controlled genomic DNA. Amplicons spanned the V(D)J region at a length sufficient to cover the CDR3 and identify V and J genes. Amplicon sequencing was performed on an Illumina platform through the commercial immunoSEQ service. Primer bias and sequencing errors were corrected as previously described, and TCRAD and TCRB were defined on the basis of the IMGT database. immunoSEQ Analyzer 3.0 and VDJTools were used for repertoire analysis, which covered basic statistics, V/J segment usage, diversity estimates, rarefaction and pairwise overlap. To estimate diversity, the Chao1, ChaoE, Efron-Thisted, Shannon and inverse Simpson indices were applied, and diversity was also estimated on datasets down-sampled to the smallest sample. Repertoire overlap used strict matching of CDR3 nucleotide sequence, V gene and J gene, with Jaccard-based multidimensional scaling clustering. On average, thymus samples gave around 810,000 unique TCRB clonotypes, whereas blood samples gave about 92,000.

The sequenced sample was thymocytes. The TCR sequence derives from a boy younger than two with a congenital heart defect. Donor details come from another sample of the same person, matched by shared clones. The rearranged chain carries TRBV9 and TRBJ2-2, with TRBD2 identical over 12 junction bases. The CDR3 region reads CASSVVDSRLAGDGGELFF. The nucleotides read TGTGCCAGCAGCGTAGTAGACTCGAGACTAGCGGGAGACGGCGGGGAGCTGTTTTTT.